This T cell receptor beta chain was documented in a study of T cell changes during pregnancy in multiple sclerosis. Libraries were prepared by immunoSEQ multiplex PCR; TCRdb keeps only in-frame clonotypes and omits some of them. The sample includes around 50,000 clones, about nine tenths of them seen just once. This CDR3 comprises 16 residues. V was shortened by 0 bases and J by 4 bases, with 13 bases between the two germline ends. From germline, CDR1 is SNHLY and CDR2 FYNNEI. The chain is built from TRBV2 and TRBJ2-1; D gene ambiguous. The sequencing used CD4+ T cells from peripheral blood mononuclear cells, collected after pregnancy. The source of this sequence is a female donor in good health, enrolled as a control in a pregnancy study. CDR3 residues: CASSEARSSFYNEQFF. As DNA, the CDR3 is TGTGCCAGCAGTGAAGCGAGGAGCAGTTTTTACAATGAGCAGTTCTTC. Full variable domain (missing parts from reference TRBV2 and TRBJ2-1): EPEVTQTPSHQVTQMGQEVILRCVPISNHLYFYWYRQILGQKVEFLVSFYNNEISEKSEIFDDQFSVERPDGSNFTLKIRSTKLEDSAMYFCASSEARSSFYNEQFFGPGTRLTVL.